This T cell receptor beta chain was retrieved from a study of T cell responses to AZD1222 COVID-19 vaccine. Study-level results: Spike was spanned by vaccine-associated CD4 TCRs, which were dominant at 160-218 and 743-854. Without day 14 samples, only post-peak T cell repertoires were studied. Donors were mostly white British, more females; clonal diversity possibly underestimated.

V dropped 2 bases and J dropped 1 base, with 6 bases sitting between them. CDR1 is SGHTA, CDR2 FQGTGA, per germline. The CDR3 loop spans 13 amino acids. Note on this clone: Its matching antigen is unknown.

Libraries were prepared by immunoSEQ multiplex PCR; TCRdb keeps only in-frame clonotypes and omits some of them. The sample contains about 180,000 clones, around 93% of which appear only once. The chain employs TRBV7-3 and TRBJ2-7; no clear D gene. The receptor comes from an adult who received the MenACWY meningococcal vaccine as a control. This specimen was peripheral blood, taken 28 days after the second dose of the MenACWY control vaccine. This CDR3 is CASSLDGSYEQYF. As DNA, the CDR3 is TGTGCCAGCAGCTTAGACGGATCCTACGAGCAGTACTTC.